This TCR beta chain was retrieved from a study of cytomegalovirus exposure and HLA in healthy donors. For this clone: What it recognizes is unknown.

Broader study findings: The classifier reportedly diagnosed cytomegalovirus status with high sensitivity and specificity.

The PCR ran on 60 Vbeta and 13 Jbeta primers. Using immunoSEQ multiplex PCR, the repertoire was profiled, and TCRdb retains in-frame clones only, with some absent. The table has around 190,000 clones, around 78% seen once; the top ten hold 13% to 15%. CDR3 size: 11 residues. Germline lookup yields CDR1 MGHDK and CDR2 SYGVNS. The ends were cut back, 6 bases at V and 8 bases at J, with 7 bases in the middle. Sample: PBMCs. This rearrangement joins TRBV25-1 to TRBJ1-4; D is undetermined. The sequence was obtained from a woman aged 30 to 39 in good health and CMV-seropositive. The CDR3, as DNA: TGTGCCAGCAGGAGAGGGGAAAAACTGTTTTTT. As protein: CASRRGEKLFF.